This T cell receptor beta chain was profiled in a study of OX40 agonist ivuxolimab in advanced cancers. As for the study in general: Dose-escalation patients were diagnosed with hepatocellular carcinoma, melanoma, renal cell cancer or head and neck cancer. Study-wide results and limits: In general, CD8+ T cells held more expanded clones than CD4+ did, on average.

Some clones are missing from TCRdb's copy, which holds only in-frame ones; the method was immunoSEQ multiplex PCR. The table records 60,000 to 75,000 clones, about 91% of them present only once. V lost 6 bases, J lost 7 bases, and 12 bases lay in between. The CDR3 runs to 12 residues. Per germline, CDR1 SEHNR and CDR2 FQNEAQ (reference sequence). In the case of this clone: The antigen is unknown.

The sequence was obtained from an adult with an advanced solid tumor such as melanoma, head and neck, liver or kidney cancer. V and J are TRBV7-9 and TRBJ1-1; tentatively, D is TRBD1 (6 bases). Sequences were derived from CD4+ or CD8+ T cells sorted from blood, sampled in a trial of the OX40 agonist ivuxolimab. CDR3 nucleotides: TGTGCCAGCAGTGAAGGGGGACTTGAAGCTTTCTTT. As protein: CASSEGGLEAFF.